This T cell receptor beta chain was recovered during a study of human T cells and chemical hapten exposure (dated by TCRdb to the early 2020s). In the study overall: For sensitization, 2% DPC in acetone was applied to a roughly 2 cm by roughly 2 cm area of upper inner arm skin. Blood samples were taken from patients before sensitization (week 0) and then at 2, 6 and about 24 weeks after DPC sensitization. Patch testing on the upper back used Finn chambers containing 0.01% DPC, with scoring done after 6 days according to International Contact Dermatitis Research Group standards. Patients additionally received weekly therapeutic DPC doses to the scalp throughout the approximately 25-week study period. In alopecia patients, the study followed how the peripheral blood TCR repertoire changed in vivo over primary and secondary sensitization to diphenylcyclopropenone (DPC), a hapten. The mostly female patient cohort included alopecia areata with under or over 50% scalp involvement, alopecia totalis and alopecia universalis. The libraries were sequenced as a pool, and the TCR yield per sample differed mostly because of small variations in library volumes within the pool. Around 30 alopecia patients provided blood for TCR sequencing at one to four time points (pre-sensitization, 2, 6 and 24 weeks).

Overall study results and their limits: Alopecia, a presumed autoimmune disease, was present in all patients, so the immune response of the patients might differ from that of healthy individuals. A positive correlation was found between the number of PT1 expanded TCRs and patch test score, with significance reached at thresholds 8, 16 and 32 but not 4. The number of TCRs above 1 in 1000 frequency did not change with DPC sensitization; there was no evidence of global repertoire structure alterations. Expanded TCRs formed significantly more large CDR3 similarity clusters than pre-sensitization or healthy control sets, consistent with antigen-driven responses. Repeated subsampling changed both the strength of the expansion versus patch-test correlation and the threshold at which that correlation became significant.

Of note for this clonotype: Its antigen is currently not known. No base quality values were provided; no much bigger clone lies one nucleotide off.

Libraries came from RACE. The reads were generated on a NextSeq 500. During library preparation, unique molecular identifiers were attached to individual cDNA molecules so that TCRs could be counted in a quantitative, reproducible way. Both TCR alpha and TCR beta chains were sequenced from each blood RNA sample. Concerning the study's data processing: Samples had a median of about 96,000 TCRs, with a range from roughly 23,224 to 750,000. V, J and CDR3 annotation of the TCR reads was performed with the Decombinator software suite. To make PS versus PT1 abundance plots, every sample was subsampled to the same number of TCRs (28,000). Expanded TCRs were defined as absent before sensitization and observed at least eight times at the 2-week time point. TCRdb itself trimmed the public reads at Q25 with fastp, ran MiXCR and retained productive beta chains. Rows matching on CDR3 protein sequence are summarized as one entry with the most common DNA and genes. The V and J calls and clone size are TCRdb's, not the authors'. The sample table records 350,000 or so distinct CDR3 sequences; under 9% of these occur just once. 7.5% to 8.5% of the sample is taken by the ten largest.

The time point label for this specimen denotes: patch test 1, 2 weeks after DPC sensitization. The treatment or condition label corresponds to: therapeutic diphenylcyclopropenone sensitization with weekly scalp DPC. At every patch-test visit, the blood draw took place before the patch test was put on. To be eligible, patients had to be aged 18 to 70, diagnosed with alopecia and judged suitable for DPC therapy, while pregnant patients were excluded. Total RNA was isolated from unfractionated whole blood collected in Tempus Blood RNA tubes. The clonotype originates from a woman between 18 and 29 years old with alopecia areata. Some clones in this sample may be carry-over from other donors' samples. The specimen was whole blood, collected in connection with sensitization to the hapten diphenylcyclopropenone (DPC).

The CDR3 protein is CSAREYYEQYF. In nucleotide form, the sequence is TGCAGTGCTAGAGAGTACTACGAGCAGTACTTC. The rearranged segments are TRBV20-1 and TRBJ2-7, with the D segment identity uncertain. Reading from cysteine to phenylalanine, the CDR3 counts 11 amino acids. Here the CDR3 DNA is all that survives: 33 bases in frame from base 1. CDR1 DFQATT and CDR2 SNEGSKA are derived from the germline V gene (reference sequence). Between the V and J ends, shortened by 0 bases and 3 bases respectively, the junction contains 3 bases.